Listed below are T cell receptor beta chains from one sample, sequenced in a study of blood T cell repertoires in COVID-19. Some clones are missing from TCRdb's copy, which holds only in-frame ones; the method was immunoSEQ multiplex PCR. The repertoire has under 300,000 clones, roughly nine tenths of them found once; the top ten carry roughly 5.8%. Sequenced: peripheral blood. The source of these receptors is a man aged 55 to 70 with acute or convalescent COVID-19. Each CDR3 is given with its conserved first and last residue. D genes are given only for firm matches. The listing skips clone size in some rows; elsewhere it reads once, few, many or a size class.

j_gene: TRBJ2-5; len: 16; v_gene: TRBV5-1; abundance: few; d_gene: TRBD1; CDR3nt: TGCGCCAGCAGCTTTGAGACGACAGGGGGCCGAGAGACCCAGTACTTC; CDR3aa: CASSFETTGGRETQYF
j_gene: TRBJ1-1; len: 13; v_gene: TRBV6-5; abundance: NA; d_gene: NA; CDR3nt: TGTGCCAGCGGAGGCTGGGTGAACACTGAAGCTTTCTTT; CDR3aa: CASGGWVNTEAFF
j_gene: TRBJ1-2; len: 14; v_gene: TRBV6-5; abundance: NA; d_gene: NA; CDR3nt: TGTGCCAGCAGTTACTCTTCGGGGAAAAATGGCTACACCTTC; CDR3aa: CASSYSSGKNGYTF
j_gene: TRBJ1-2; len: 15; v_gene: TRBV28; abundance: NA; d_gene: NA; CDR3nt: TGTGCCAGCAGTTCCCAGGGCAGCACCCAAGGGGGCTACACCTTC; CDR3aa: CASSSQGSTQGGYTF
j_gene: TRBJ1-1; len: 17; v_gene: TRBV27; abundance: NA; d_gene: TRBD1; CDR3nt: TGTGCCAGCAGTTTTGGGACAGGAGGGTTCGCGAACACTGAAGCTTTCTTT; CDR3aa: CASSFGTGGFANTEAFF
j_gene: TRBJ2-5; len: 16; v_gene: TRBV10-3; abundance: NA; d_gene: NA; CDR3nt: TGTGCCATCAGTGAGCCTCTGGGAGCCTTACAAGAGACCCAGTACTTC; CDR3aa: CAISEPLGALQETQYF
j_gene: TRBJ1-2; len: 15; v_gene: TRBV18; abundance: NA; d_gene: TRBD1; CDR3nt: TGTGCCAGCTCACCGTTGGGCAGGGGGAGCTATGGCTACACCTTC; CDR3aa: CASSPLGRGSYGYTF
j_gene: TRBJ2-2; len: 14; v_gene: TRBV27; abundance: NA; d_gene: NA; CDR3nt: TGTGCCAGCAGCGGTCAGGTAATCGCCGGGGAGCTGTTTTTT; CDR3aa: CASSGQVIAGELFF
j_gene: TRBJ2-7; len: 15; v_gene: TRBV7-2; abundance: NA; d_gene: TRBD2; CDR3nt: TGTGCCAGCAGTTTGACTAGCGGGAGATTGGGCGAGCAGTACTTC; CDR3aa: CASSLTSGRLGEQYF
j_gene: TRBJ2-1; len: 12; v_gene: TRBV28; abundance: NA; d_gene: TRBD2; CDR3nt: TGTGCCAGTACAATTGGGGGGGATGAGCAGTTCTTC; CDR3aa: CASTIGGDEQFF
j_gene: TRBJ2-7; len: 16; v_gene: TRBV9; abundance: NA; d_gene: TRBD2; CDR3nt: TGTGCCAGCAGCAGAGGGACTAGCGGGATGGACTTCGAGCAGTACTTC; CDR3aa: CASSRGTSGMDFEQYF
j_gene: TRBJ2-1; len: 13; v_gene: TRBV20-1; abundance: NA; d_gene: TRBD2; CDR3nt: TGCAGTGCAAGTCTAGCGGCTTACAATGAGCAGTTCTTC; CDR3aa: CSASLAAYNEQFF
j_gene: TRBJ2-1; len: 15; v_gene: TRBV6-5; abundance: NA; d_gene: TRBD1; CDR3nt: TGTGCCAGCAGCATTCAGACAGGGGCCCACAATGAGCAGTTCTTC; CDR3aa: CASSIQTGAHNEQFF
j_gene: TRBJ1-1; len: 14; v_gene: TRBV28; abundance: NA; d_gene: NA; CDR3nt: TGTGCCAGCAGTTCCCTGGACAAAAACACTGAAGCTTTCTTT; CDR3aa: CASSSLDKNTEAFF
j_gene: TRBJ2-7; len: 12; v_gene: TRBV3-1/TRBV3-2; abundance: NA; d_gene: TRBD1; CDR3nt: TGTGCCAGCAGCCATGAGGGGGCAGAGCAGTACTTC; CDR3aa: CASSHEGAEQYF
j_gene: TRBJ2-1; len: 16; v_gene: TRBV9; abundance: few; d_gene: NA; CDR3nt: TGTGCCAGCAACAAGGACCGCCGGAGCGGGTACAATGAGCAGTTCTTC; CDR3aa: CASNKDRRSGYNEQFF
j_gene: TRBJ2-5; len: 13; v_gene: TRBV11-1; abundance: NA; d_gene: NA; CDR3nt: TGTGCCAGCAGCTTACGGTACCAAGAGACCCAGTACTTC; CDR3aa: CASSLRYQETQYF
j_gene: TRBJ1-2; len: 15; v_gene: TRBV28; abundance: NA; d_gene: TRBD1; CDR3nt: TGTGCCAGCAGTTCCCCCACTGGGACAGATCATGGCTACACCTTC; CDR3aa: CASSSPTGTDHGYTF
j_gene: TRBJ1-4; len: 14; v_gene: TRBV28; abundance: NA; d_gene: NA; CDR3nt: TGTGCCAGCAGAGAGCAGGGACTTAGTGAAAAACTGTTTTTT; CDR3aa: CASREQGLSEKLFF
j_gene: TRBJ1-5; len: 13; v_gene: TRBV19; abundance: NA; d_gene: TRBD1; CDR3nt: TGTGCCAGTAGCGACAGGGGTTATCAGCCCCAGCATTTT; CDR3aa: CASSDRGYQPQHF
j_gene: TRBJ1-2; len: 16; v_gene: TRBV7-9; abundance: NA; d_gene: NA; CDR3nt: TGTGCCAGCAGCCTCGGGGACACCGGTAGTTGGTATGGCTACACCTTC; CDR3aa: CASSLGDTGSWYGYTF
j_gene: TRBJ1-4; len: 14; v_gene: TRBV3-1/TRBV3-2; abundance: NA; d_gene: NA; CDR3nt: TGTGCCAGCAGCCTATCCGCAACTAATGAAAAACTGTTTTTT; CDR3aa: CASSLSATNEKLFF
j_gene: TRBJ2-1; len: 12; v_gene: TRBV7-2; abundance: NA; d_gene: NA; CDR3nt: TGTGCCAGCAGCCCGCCTATGAATGAGCAGTTCTTC; CDR3aa: CASSPPMNEQFF
j_gene: TRBJ2-2; len: 22; v_gene: TRBV28; abundance: NA; d_gene: TRBD2; CDR3nt: TGTGCCAGCAGTTCCGACCCCCGACTAGCGGGAAAACGAAGGGATCAAGCCGGGGAGCTGTTTTTT; CDR3aa: CASSSDPRLAGKRRDQAGELFF
j_gene: TRBJ1-2; len: 14; v_gene: TRBV28; abundance: NA; d_gene: NA; CDR3nt: TGTGCCAGCAGAACAGCGGGGGCCCACTATGGCTACACCTTC; CDR3aa: CASRTAGAHYGYTF
j_gene: TRBJ2-1; len: 15; v_gene: TRBV4-3; abundance: NA; d_gene: TRBD2; CDR3nt: TGCGCCAGCAGCCAAGGGAGCGGGAGGGACAATGAGCAGTTCTTC; CDR3aa: CASSQGSGRDNEQFF
j_gene: TRBJ2-5; len: 13; v_gene: TRBV30; abundance: NA; d_gene: TRBD1; CDR3nt: TGTGCCTGGAGTGACATACAGGGGGAGACCCAGTACTTC; CDR3aa: CAWSDIQGETQYF
j_gene: TRBJ1-1; len: 14; v_gene: TRBV5-5; abundance: NA; d_gene: TRBD1; CDR3nt: TGTGCCAGCAGCTTGAGGGACAGGAACACTGAAGCTTTCTTT; CDR3aa: CASSLRDRNTEAFF
j_gene: TRBJ2-4; len: 13; v_gene: TRBV6-1; abundance: once; d_gene: NA; CDR3nt: TGTGCCAGCAGTGAATTGGACTCAAACATTCAGTACTTC; CDR3aa: CASSELDSNIQYF
j_gene: TRBJ1-6; len: 17; v_gene: TRBV18; abundance: few; d_gene: TRBD1; CDR3nt: TGTGCCAGCTCATCGACCGGACAGGGACTAACGAATTCACCCCTCCACTTT; CDR3aa: CASSSTGQGLTNSPLHF
j_gene: TRBJ1-4; len: 15; v_gene: TRBV6-5; abundance: NA; d_gene: NA; CDR3nt: TGTGCCAGCAGTTCCACGCGGGTCGCTAATGAAAAACTGTTTTTT; CDR3aa: CASSSTRVANEKLFF
j_gene: TRBJ2-3; len: 16; v_gene: TRBV9; abundance: NA; d_gene: TRBD2; CDR3nt: TGTGCCAGCAGCGTAGGAGGGGCGGGAGGCACAGATACGCAGTATTTT; CDR3aa: CASSVGGAGGTDTQYF
j_gene: TRBJ2-7; len: 14; v_gene: TRBV7-2; abundance: NA; d_gene: NA; CDR3nt: TGTGCCAGCAGCTTAGGGGCCGGCTCCTACGAGCAGTACTTC; CDR3aa: CASSLGAGSYEQYF
j_gene: TRBJ1-1; len: 13; v_gene: TRBV6-5; abundance: NA; d_gene: NA; CDR3nt: TGTGCCAGCAGTCCGACAGATAACACTGAAGCTTTCTTT; CDR3aa: CASSPTDNTEAFF
j_gene: TRBJ2-7; len: 15; v_gene: TRBV15; abundance: NA; d_gene: TRBD2; CDR3nt: TGTGCCACCAGCAGGAGACTAGCGGGAGAAGAAGAGCAGTACTTC; CDR3aa: CATSRRLAGEEEQYF
j_gene: TRBJ1-6; len: 15; v_gene: TRBV5-4; abundance: NA; d_gene: NA; CDR3nt: TGTGCCAGCAGCTTGGCGTCCTCCCGGAATTCACCCCTCCACTTT; CDR3aa: CASSLASSRNSPLHF
j_gene: TRBJ2-7; len: 14; v_gene: TRBV19; abundance: NA; d_gene: NA; CDR3nt: TGTGCCAGTAGTATCGCCAGGGGTGAATCCGAGCAGTACTTC; CDR3aa: CASSIARGESEQYF
j_gene: TRBJ2-7; len: 14; v_gene: TRBV5-1; abundance: NA; d_gene: TRBD1; CDR3nt: TGCGCCAGCAGCCCTGGACAGGGTGGCGACGAGCAGTACTTC; CDR3aa: CASSPGQGGDEQYF
j_gene: TRBJ2-3; len: 15; v_gene: TRBV6-5; abundance: NA; d_gene: TRBD1; CDR3nt: TGTGCCAGCAGTTACTCGGGACAGGGAACAGATACGCAGTATTTT; CDR3aa: CASSYSGQGTDTQYF
j_gene: TRBJ2-1; len: 15; v_gene: TRBV23-1; abundance: NA; d_gene: TRBD2; CDR3nt: TGCGCCAGCACCCAGAGGTCTAGCGGGAGCTTCTCGCAGTTCTTC; CDR3aa: CASTQRSSGSFSQFF
j_gene: TRBJ1-5; len: 13; v_gene: TRBV3-1/TRBV3-2; abundance: NA; d_gene: NA; CDR3nt: TGTGCCAGCAGCCAAGATCTTAATCAGCCCCAGCATTTT; CDR3aa: CASSQDLNQPQHF
j_gene: TRBJ2-3; len: 16; v_gene: TRBV5-1; abundance: NA; d_gene: NA; CDR3nt: TGCGCCAGCAGCTTGGGAGGCCACACCTTCACAGATACGCAGTATTTT; CDR3aa: CASSLGGHTFTDTQYF
j_gene: TRBJ2-2; len: 16; v_gene: TRBV21-1; abundance: NA; d_gene: NA; CDR3nt: TGTGCCAGCACCAAAGGACAGGCGCGACTCACCGGGGAGCTGTTTTTT; CDR3aa: CASTKGQARLTGELFF
j_gene: TRBJ2-7; len: 16; v_gene: TRBV5-1; abundance: NA; d_gene: TRBD2; CDR3nt: TGCGCCAGCAGCATCCAGGGACTAGCGGGAGCTTACGAGCAGTACTTC; CDR3aa: CASSIQGLAGAYEQYF
j_gene: TRBJ1-4; len: 16; v_gene: TRBV28; abundance: once; d_gene: TRBD1; CDR3nt: TGTGCCAGCAGTTCCTCCGGACAGGGAGGGAGGGAAAAACTGTTTTTT; CDR3aa: CASSSSGQGGREKLFF
j_gene: TRBJ2-7; len: 16; v_gene: TRBV19; abundance: NA; d_gene: TRBD1; CDR3nt: TGTGCCAGTAGTATAAACCCGGGACAGGGCTTGTACGAGCAGTACTTC; CDR3aa: CASSINPGQGLYEQYF
j_gene: TRBJ1-2; len: 11; v_gene: TRBV6-2/TRBV6-3; abundance: NA; d_gene: TRBD1; CDR3nt: TGTGCCAGCAGTGACAGGGGTGGCTACACCTTC; CDR3aa: CASSDRGGYTF
j_gene: TRBJ2-5; len: 15; v_gene: TRBV5-4; abundance: once; d_gene: NA; CDR3nt: TGTGCCAGCAGCTTTAGGAACGAAGGGGCTGAGACCCAGTACTTC; CDR3aa: CASSFRNEGAETQYF
j_gene: TRBJ1-2; len: 14; v_gene: TRBV27; abundance: NA; d_gene: NA; CDR3nt: TGTGCCAGCAGTTTAATGGCGGGAGCCTATGGCTACACCTTC; CDR3aa: CASSLMAGAYGYTF
j_gene: TRBJ2-7; len: 16; v_gene: TRBV9; abundance: few; d_gene: TRBD2; CDR3nt: TGTGCCAGCAGCGTAGGATCTGGCGGGAGGTACTACGAGCAGTACTTC; CDR3aa: CASSVGSGGRYYEQYF
j_gene: TRBJ1-1; len: 12; v_gene: TRBV12-3/TRBV12-4; abundance: NA; d_gene: TRBD1; CDR3nt: TGTGCCAGCAGTTTAGCGCAGGGGGCGGCTTTCTTT; CDR3aa: CASSLAQGAAFF
j_gene: TRBJ1-2; len: 13; v_gene: TRBV6-6; abundance: NA; d_gene: NA; CDR3nt: TGTGCCAGCAGTTACTCGACAGGAGACGGCTACACCTTC; CDR3aa: CASSYSTGDGYTF
j_gene: TRBJ1-3; len: 14; v_gene: TRBV5-4; abundance: NA; d_gene: TRBD1; CDR3nt: TGTGCCAGCAGCTTGGCAGGGGGGGGAAACACCATATATTTT; CDR3aa: CASSLAGGGNTIYF
j_gene: TRBJ1-6; len: 14; v_gene: TRBV7-2; abundance: NA; d_gene: NA; CDR3nt: TGTGCCAGCAGGTTAAGGGACACCTATTCACCCCTCCACTTT; CDR3aa: CASRLRDTYSPLHF